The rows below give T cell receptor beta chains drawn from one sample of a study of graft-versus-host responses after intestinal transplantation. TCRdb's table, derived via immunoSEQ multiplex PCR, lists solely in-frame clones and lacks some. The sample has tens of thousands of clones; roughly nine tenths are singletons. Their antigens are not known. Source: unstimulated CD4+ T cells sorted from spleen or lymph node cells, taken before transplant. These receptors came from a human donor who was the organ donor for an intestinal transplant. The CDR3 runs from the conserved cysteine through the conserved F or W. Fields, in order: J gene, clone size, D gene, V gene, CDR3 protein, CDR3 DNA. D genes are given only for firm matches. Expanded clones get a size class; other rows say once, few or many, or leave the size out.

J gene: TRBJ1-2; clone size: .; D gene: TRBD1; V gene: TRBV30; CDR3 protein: CAWSVGGLNLQGGYTF; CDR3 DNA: TGTGCCTGGAGTGTAGGGGGCCTTAACCTGCAGGGGGGCTACACCTTC
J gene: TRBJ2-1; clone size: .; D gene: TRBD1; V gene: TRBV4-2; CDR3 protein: CASSQEGTEYNEQFF; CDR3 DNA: TGTGCCAGCAGCCAAGAGGGGACAGAATACAATGAGCAGTTCTTC
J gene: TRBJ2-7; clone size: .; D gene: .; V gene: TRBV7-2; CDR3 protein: CTSSLGGYGYEQYF; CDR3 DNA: TGTACCAGCAGCTTAGGCGGATACGGCTACGAGCAGTACTTC
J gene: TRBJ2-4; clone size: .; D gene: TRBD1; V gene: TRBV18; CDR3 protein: CASSPRQGAGNIQYF; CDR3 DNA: TGTGCCAGCTCACCACGCCAGGGGGCAGGAAACATTCAGTACTTC
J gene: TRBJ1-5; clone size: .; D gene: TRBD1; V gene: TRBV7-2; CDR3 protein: CASSALQGQPQHF; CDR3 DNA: TGTGCCAGCAGCGCATTACAGGGGCAGCCCCAGCATTTT
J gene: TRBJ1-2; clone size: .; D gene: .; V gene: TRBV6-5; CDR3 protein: CASSLNYGYTF; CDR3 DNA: TGTGCCAGCAGTTTAAACTATGGCTACACCTTC
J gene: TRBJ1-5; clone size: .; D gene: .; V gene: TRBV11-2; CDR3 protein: CASSLHASNQPQHF; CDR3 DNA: TGTGCCAGCAGCTTACACGCGAGCAATCAGCCCCAGCATTTT
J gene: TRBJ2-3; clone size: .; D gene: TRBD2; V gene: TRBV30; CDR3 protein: CAWSRGTNTDTQYF; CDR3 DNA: TGTGCCTGGAGTCGCGGGACTAACACAGATACGCAGTATTTT
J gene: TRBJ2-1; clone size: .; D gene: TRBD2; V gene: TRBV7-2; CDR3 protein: CASSVSGPNEQFF; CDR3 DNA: TGTGCCAGCAGCGTTAGCGGGCCCAATGAGCAGTTCTTC
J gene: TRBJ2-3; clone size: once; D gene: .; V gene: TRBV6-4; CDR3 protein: CASSGGDRFTDTQYF; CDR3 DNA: TGTGCCAGCAGTGGGGGGGACAGATTCACAGATACGCAGTATTTT
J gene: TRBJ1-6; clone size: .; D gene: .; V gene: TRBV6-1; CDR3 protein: CASRAPSRVGSPLHF; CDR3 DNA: TGTGCCAGCAGAGCACCTTCGAGGGTTGGTTCACCCCTCCACTTT
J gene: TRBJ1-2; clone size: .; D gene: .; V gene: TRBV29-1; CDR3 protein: CSVEERADYGYTF; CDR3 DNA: TGCAGCGTTGAAGAGAGAGCTGACTATGGCTACACCTTC
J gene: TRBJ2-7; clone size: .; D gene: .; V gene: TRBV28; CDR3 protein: CASGSGAEISYEQYF; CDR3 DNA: TGTGCCAGCGGGTCTGGGGCAGAGATTTCCTACGAGCAGTACTTC
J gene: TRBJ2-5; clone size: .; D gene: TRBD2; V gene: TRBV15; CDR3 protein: CATSRTSGRSQETQYF; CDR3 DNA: TGTGCCACCAGCAGGACTAGCGGGAGGAGCCAAGAGACCCAGTACTTC
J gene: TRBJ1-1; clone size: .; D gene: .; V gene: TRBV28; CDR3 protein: CASSIKSGTEAFF; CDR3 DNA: TGTGCCAGCAGTATAAAGTCGGGCACTGAAGCTTTCTTT
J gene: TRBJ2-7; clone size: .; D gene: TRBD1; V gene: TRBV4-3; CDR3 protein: CASSQYRGPTYEQYF; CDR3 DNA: TGCGCCAGCAGCCAGTACAGGGGCCCCACCTACGAGCAGTACTTC
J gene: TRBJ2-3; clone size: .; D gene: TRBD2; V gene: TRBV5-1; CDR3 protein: CASSLGSGNPDTQYF; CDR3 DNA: TGCGCCAGCAGCTTGGGGAGCGGGAACCCAGATACGCAGTATTTT
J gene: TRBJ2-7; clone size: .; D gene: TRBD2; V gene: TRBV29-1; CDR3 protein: CSVVTSGSTHEQYF; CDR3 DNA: TGCAGCGTTGTCACTAGCGGGAGCACCCACGAGCAGTACTTC
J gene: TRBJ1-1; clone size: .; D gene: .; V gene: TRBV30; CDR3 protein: CAWTTRRGSIGAEAFF; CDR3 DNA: TGTGCCTGGACCACTAGGAGGGGCAGTATTGGGGCTGAAGCTTTCTTT